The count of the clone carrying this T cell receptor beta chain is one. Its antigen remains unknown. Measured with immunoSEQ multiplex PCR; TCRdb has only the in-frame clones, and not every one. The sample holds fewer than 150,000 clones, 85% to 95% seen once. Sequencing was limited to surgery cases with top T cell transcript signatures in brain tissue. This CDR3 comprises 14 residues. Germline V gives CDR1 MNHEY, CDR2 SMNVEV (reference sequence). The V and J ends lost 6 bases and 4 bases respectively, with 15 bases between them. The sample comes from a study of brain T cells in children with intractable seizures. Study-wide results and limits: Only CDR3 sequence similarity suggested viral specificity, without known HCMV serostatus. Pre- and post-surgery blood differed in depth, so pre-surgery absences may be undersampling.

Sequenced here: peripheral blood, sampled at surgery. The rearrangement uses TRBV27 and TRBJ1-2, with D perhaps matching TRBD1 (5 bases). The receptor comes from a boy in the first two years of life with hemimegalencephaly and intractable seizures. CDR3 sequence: CASRPGPSIYGYTF. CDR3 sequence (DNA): TGTGCCAGCAGACCGGGACCCTCAATCTATGGCTACACCTTC.